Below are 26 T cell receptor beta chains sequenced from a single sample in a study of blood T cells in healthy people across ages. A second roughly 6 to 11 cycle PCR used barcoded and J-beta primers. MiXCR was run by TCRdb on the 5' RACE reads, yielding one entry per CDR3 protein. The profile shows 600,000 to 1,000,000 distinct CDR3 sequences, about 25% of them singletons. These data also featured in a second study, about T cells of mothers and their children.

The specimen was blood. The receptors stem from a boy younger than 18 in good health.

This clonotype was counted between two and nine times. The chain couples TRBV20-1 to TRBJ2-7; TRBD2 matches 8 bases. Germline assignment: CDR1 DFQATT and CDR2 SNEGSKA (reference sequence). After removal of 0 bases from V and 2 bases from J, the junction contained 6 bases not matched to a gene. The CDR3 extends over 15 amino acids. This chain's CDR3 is CSARELADTAYEQYF. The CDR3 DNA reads TGCAGTGCTAGAGAACTAGCGGATACAGCCTACGAGCAGTACTTC.

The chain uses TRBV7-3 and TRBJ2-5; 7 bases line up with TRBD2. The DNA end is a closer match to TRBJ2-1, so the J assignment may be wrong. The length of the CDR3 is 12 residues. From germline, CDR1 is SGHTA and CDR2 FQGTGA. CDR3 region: CASSWGGDEQFF. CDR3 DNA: TGTGCCAGCAGCTGGGGAGGGGATGAGCAGTTCTTC.

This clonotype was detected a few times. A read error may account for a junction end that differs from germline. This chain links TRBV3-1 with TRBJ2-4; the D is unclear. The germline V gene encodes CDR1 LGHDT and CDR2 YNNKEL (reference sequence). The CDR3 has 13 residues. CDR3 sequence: CASGQWNKNIQYF. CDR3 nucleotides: TGTGCCAGCGGCCAATGGAACAAAAACATTCAGTACTTC.

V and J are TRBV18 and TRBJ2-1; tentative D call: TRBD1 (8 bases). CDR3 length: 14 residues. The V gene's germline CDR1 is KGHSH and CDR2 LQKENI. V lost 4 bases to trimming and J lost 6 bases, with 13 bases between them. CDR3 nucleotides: TGTGCCAGCTCACTACAGGGGGGGGGCAATGAGCAGTTCTTC. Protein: CASSLQGGGNEQFF.

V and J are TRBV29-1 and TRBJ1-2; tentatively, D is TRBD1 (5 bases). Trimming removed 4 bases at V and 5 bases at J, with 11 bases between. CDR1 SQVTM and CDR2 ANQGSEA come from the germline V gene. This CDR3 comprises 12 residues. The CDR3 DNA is TGCAGCGTTGTGCGGCAGGGTTATGGCTACACCTTC. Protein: CSVVRQGYGYTF. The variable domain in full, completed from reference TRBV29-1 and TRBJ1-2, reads SAVISQKPSRDICQRGTSLTIQCQVDSQVTMMFWYRQQPGQSLTLIATANQGSEATYESGFVIDKFPISRPNLTFSTLTVSNMSPEDSSIYLCSVVRQGYGYTFGSGTRLTVV.

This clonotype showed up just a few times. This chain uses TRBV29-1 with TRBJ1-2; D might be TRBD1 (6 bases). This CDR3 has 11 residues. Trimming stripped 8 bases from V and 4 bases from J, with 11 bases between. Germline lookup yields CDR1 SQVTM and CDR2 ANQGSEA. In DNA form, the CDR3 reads TGCAGCTCCGAGGACAGCTATGGCTACACCTTC. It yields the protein CSSEDSYGYTF.

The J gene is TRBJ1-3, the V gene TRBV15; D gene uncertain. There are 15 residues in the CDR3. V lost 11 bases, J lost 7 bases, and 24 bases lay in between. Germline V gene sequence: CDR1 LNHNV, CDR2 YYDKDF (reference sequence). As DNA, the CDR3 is TGTGCCTGCAGACGAGGGAGCCCTCCGAGGAACACCATATATTTT. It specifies CACRRGSPPRNTIYF.

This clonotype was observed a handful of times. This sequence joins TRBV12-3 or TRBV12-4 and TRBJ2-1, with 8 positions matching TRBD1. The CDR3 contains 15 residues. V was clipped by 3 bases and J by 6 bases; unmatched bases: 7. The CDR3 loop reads CASSFQGAVGNEQFF. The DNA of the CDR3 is TGTGCCAGCAGTTTCCAGGGGGCGGTTGGCAATGAGCAGTTCTTC.

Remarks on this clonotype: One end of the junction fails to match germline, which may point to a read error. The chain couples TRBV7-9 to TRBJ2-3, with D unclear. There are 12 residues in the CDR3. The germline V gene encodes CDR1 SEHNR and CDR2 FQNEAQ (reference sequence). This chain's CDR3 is CASSSTTVTQYF. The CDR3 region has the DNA TGTGCCAGCAGCTCGACCACAGTTACGCAGTATTTT.

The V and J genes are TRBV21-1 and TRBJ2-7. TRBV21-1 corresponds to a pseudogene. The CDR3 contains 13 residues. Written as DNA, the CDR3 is TGTGCCAGCAGCAAGGGGTTATTCTACGAGCAGTACTTC. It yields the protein CASSKGLFYEQYF.

Here the CDR3 DNA reads TGTGCCAGCAGCCCCCGGGGGCGTCAGGATGGCTACACCTTC. Its protein product is CASSPRGRQDGYTF. The rearrangement uses TRBV2 and TRBJ1-2; a possible D gene is TRBD1 (6 bases). CDR3 size: 14 residues. The V gene's germline CDR1 is SNHLY and CDR2 FYNNEI. V dropped 6 bases and J dropped 6 bases, with 17 bases sitting between them.

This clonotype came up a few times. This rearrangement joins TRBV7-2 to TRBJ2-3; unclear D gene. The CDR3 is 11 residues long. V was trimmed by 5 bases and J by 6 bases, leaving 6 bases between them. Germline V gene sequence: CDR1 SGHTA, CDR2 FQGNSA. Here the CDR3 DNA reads TGTGCCAGCAGCCAACACGATACGCAGTATTTT. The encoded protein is CASSQHDTQYF.

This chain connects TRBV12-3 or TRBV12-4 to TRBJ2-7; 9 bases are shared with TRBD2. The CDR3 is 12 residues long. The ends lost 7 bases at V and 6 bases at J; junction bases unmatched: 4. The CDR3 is CASKGLASEQYF. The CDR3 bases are TGTGCCAGCAAGGGACTAGCTAGCGAGCAGTACTTC.

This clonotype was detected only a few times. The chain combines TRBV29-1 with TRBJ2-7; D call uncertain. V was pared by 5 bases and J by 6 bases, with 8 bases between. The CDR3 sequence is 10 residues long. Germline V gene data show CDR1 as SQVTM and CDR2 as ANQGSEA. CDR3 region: CSVSGVEQYF. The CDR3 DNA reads TGCAGCGTTTCAGGTGTCGAGCAGTACTTC.

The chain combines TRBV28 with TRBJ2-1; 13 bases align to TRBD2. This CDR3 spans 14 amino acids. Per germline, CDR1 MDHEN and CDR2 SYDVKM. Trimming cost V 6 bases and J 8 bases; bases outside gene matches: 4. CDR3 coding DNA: TGTGCCAGCAGCGGGACTAGCGGGATCGATGAGCAGTTCTTC. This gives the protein CASSGTSGIDEQFF.

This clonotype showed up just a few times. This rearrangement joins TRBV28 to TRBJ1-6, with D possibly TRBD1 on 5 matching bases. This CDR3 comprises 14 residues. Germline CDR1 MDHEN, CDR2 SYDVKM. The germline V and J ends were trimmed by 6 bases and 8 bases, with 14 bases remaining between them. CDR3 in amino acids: CASRIRDRYSPLHF. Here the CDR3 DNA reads TGTGCCAGCAGAATCCGGGACCGCTATTCACCCCTCCACTTT.

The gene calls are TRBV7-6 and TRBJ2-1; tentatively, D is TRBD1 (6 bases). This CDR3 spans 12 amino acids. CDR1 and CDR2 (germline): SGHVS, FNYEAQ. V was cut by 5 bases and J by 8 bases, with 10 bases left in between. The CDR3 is CASSMDSHEQFF. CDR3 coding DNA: TGTGCCAGCAGCATGGACAGCCATGAGCAGTTCTTC.

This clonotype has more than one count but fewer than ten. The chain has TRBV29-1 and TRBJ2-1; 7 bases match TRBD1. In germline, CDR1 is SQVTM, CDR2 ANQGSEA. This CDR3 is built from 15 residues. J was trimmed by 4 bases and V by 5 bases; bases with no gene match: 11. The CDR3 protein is CSVRMGDSRYNEQFF. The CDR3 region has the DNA TGCAGCGTTAGAATGGGGGACAGTCGTTACAATGAGCAGTTCTTC.

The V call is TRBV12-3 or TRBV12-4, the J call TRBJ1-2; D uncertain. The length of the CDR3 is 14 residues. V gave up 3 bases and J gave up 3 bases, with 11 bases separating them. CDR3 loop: CASSFRTVDYGYTF. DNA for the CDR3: TGTGCCAGCAGTTTCCGAACGGTGGACTATGGCTACACCTTC.

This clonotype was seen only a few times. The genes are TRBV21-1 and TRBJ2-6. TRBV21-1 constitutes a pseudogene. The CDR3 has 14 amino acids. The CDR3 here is CASSPNPGANVLTF. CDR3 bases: TGTGCCAGCAGCCCTAACCCTGGGGCCAACGTCCTGACTTTC.

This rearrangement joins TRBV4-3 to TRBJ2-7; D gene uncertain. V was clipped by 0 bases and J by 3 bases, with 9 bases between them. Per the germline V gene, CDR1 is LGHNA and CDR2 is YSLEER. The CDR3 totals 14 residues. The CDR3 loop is CASSQDPDRYEQYF. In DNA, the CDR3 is TGCGCCAGCAGCCAAGACCCGGACCGCTACGAGCAGTACTTC.

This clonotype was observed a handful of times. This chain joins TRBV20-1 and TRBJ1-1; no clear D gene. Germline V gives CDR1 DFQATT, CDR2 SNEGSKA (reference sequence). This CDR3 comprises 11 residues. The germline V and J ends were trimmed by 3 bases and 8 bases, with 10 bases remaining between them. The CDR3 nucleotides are TGCAGTGCTAGTCTTATGGGGGAAGCTTTCTTT. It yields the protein CSASLMGEAFF.

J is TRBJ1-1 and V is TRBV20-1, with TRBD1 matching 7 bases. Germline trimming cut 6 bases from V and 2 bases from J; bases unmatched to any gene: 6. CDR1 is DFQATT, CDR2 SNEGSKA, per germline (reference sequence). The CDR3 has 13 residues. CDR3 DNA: TGCAGTGCCCAGACAGGGCCAAACACTGAAGCTTTCTTT. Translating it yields CSAQTGPNTEAFF.

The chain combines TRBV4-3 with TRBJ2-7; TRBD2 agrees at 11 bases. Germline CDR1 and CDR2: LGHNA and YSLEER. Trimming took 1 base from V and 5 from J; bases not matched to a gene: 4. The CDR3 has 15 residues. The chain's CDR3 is CASSQVAGGGNEQYF. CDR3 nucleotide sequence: TGCGCCAGCAGCCAAGTAGCGGGAGGGGGAAACGAGCAGTACTTC.

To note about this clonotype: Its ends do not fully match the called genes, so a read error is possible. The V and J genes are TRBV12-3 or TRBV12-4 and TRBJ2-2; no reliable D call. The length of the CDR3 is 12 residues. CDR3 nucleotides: TGTGCCAGCAGATACTACACTGGGGAGCTGTTTTTT. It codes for CASRYYTGELFF.

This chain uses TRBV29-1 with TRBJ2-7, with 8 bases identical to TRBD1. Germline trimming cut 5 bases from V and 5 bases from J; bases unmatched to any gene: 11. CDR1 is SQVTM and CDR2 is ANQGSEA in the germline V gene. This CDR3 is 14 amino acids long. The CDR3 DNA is TGCAGCGTTCTCACACGGACAGGGAAGGACGAGCAGTACTTC. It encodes CSVLTRTGKDEQYF.